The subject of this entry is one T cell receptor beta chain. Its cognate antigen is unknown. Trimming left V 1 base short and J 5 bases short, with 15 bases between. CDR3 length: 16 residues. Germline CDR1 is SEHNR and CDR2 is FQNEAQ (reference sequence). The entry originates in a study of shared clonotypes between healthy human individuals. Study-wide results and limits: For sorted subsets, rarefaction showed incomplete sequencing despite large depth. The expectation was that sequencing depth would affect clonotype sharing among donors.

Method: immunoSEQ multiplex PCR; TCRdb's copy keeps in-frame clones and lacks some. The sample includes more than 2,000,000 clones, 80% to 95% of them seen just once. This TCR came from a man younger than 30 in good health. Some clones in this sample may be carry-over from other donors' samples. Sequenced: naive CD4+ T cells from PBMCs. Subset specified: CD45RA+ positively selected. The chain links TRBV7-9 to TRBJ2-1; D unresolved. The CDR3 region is CASSLVFQTPDNEQFF. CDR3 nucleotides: TGTGCCAGCAGCTTAGTATTCCAGACACCCGACAATGAGCAGTTCTTC.